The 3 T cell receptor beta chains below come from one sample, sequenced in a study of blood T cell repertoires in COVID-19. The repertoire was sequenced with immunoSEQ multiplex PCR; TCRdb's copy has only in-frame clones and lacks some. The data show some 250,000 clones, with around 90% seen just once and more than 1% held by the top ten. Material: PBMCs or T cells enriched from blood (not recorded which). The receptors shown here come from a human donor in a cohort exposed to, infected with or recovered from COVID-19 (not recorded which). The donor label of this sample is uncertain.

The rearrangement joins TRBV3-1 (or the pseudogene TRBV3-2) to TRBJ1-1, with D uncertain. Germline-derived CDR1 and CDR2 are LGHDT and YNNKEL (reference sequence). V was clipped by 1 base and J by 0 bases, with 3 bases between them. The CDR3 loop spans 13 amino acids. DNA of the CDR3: TGTGCCAGCAGCCAAGCAGTGAACACTGAAGCTTTCTTT. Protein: CASSQAVNTEAFF.

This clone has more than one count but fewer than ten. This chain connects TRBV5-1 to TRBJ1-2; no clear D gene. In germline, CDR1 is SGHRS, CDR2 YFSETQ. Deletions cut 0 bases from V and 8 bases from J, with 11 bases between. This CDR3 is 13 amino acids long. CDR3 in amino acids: CASSLGSPRGYTF. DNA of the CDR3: TGCGCCAGCAGCTTGGGATCCCCGCGGGGCTACACCTTC.

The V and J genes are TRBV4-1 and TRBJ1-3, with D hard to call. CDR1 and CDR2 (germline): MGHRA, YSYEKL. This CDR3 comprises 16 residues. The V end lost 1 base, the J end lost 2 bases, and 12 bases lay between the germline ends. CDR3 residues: CASSQASPPAGNTIYF. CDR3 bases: TGCGCCAGCAGCCAAGCATCCCCGCCAGCTGGAAACACCATATATTTT.